These 29 T cell receptor beta chains were all obtained from the same sample, sequenced in a study of graft-versus-host responses after intestinal transplantation. Libraries were prepared by immunoSEQ multiplex PCR; TCRdb keeps only in-frame clonotypes and omits some of them. The data show about 50,000 clones, 80% to 95% seen once. These receptors' antigens are unknown. Sequencing used unstimulated CD4+ T cells sorted from spleen or lymph node cells, obtained before transplant. The receptors derive from a human donor who was the organ donor for an intestinal transplant.

The V call is TRBV19, the J call TRBJ2-7, with 12 positions matching TRBD2. Germline-derived CDR1 and CDR2 are LNHDA and SQIVND (reference sequence). V lost 1 base, J lost 3 bases, and 13 bases stayed unmatched. The CDR3 runs 19 residues. In DNA, the CDR3 is TGTGCCAGTAGTATAGGGGGCCGGAAGACTAGCGGGAGAAGCTACGAGCAGTACTTC. The encoded protein is CASSIGGRKTSGRSYEQYF.

This chain joins TRBV6-5 and TRBJ2-1; possible D gene TRBD2, 5 bases. The CDR3 has 14 amino acids. The V end lost 8 bases, the J end lost 0 bases, and 11 bases lay between the germline ends. Germline CDR1 MNHEY, CDR2 SVGAGI. This CDR3 reads CASGRSPSYNEQFF. In DNA, the CDR3 is TGTGCCAGCGGGAGATCCCCCTCCTACAATGAGCAGTTCTTC.

The V call is TRBV7-2, the J call TRBJ2-5; D gene ambiguous. Germline V gene sequence: CDR1 SGHTA, CDR2 FQGNSA. The CDR3 totals 14 residues. Trimming took 1 base from V and 1 from J, leaving 7 bases between them. CDR3 DNA: TGTGCCAGCAGCTTAGGGGCCCTCCAAGAGACCCAGTACTTC. Translation: CASSLGALQETQYF.

The chain joins TRBV28 to TRBJ2-1; the match to TRBD1 covers 7 bases. Germline V gene data show CDR1 as MDHEN and CDR2 as SYDVKM. The CDR3 runs 18 residues. The V gene end was trimmed by 4 bases and the J gene end by 0 bases; junction bases not matched to a gene: 12. CDR3 bases: TGTGCCAGCAGTTCACAGGGGATCGGGACCAGCTCCTACAATGAGCAGTTCTTC. Encoded protein: CASSSQGIGTSSYNEQFF.

This sequence joins TRBV7-2 and TRBJ2-3; 9 bases line up with TRBD1. CDR3 length: 15 amino acids. V lost 0 bases, J lost 3 bases, and 1 base stayed unmatched. Germline V gene data show CDR1 as SGHTA and CDR2 as FQGNSA. In DNA, the CDR3 is TGTGCCAGCAGCTTAGCGGGACAGGGTACAGATACGCAGTATTTT. Translated: CASSLAGQGTDTQYF.

J is TRBJ2-5 and V is TRBV10-3, with 11 bases fitting TRBD2. The CDR3 length is 15 residues. V lost 10 bases to trimming and J lost 2 bases; unmatched junction nucleotides: 9. Germline assignment: CDR1 ENHRY and CDR2 SYGVKD. CDR3 in amino acids: CATYSGRGPQETQYF. Written as DNA, the CDR3 is TGTGCCACCTATAGCGGGAGGGGGCCTCAAGAGACCCAGTACTTC.

This chain joins TRBV28 and TRBJ2-7, with 12 bases identical to TRBD2. CDR3 length: 16 amino acids. Germline values: CDR1 MDHEN, CDR2 SYDVKM. Unmatched junction bases numbered 6, after V lost 1 base and J lost 5 bases. CDR3 protein: CASSLSLAGGLDEQYF. The CDR3 DNA reads TGTGCCAGCAGTTTATCCCTAGCGGGAGGGCTTGACGAGCAGTACTTC. The full variable domain, its missing parts supplied by reference TRBV28 and TRBJ2-7, is DVKVTQSSRYLVKRTGEKVFLECVQDMDHENMFWYRQDPGLGLRLIYFSYDVKMKEKGDIPEGYSVSREKKERFSLILESASTNQTSMYLCASSLSLAGGLDEQYFGPGTRLTVT.

J is TRBJ2-1 and V is TRBV30; TRBD2 is a possible D gene (5 bases). Trimming removed 0 bases at V and 3 bases at J, with 12 bases between. Germline CDR1 is GTSNPN and CDR2 is SVGIG (reference sequence). CDR3 length: 15 residues. Here the CDR3 DNA reads TGTGCCTGGAGTGTTGGGAGCGTGATCTACAATGAGCAGTTCTTC. Translated: CAWSVGSVIYNEQFF.

V usage is TRBV20-1 and J usage is TRBJ1-1, with D perhaps TRBD1 (5 bases). The CDR3 has 11 amino acids. Germline assignment: CDR1 DFQATT and CDR2 SNEGSKA (reference sequence). Between the trimmed V and J ends, which lost 6 bases and 11 bases, there was a span of 16 bases. The CDR3: CSAQDRLGAFF. The CDR3 DNA reads TGCAGTGCGCAAGACAGACTTGGCGCTTTCTTT.

V usage is TRBV7-6 and J usage is TRBJ1-4; D is undetermined. The CDR3 covers 15 residues. Germline values: CDR1 SGHVS, CDR2 FNYEAQ. Trimming stripped 2 bases from V and 0 bases from J, with 7 bases between. The CDR3 DNA sequence: TGTGCCAGCAGCTTATTCGGATCAACTAATGAAAAACTGTTTTTT. It specifies CASSLFGSTNEKLFF.

The chain recombines TRBV19 with TRBJ2-4, with TRBD2 identical over 11 bases. The CDR3 runs to 16 residues. CDR1 LNHDA and CDR2 SQIVND come from the germline V gene (reference sequence). The V gene end was trimmed by 10 bases and the J gene end by 6 bases; junction bases not matched to a gene: 14. Written as DNA, the CDR3 is TGTGCCACCCAGTCGACTAGCGGGACCTGGGGAAACATTCAGTACTTC. It translates to CATQSTSGTWGNIQYF.

The chain uses TRBV29-1 and TRBJ1-2; no clear D. From germline, CDR1 is SQVTM and CDR2 ANQGSEA. The CDR3 totals 10 residues. The V and J ends lost 7 bases and 5 bases respectively, with 8 bases between them. This chain's CDR3 is CSDTRYGYTF. The CDR3 DNA reads as TGCAGCGACACACGGTATGGCTACACCTTC.

The chain is built from TRBV6-1 and TRBJ2-7; perhaps TRBD2 as D (6 bases). The CDR3 is made up of 15 amino acids. Looked up from germline, CDR1 is MNHNS and CDR2 is SASEGT. V was trimmed by 6 bases and J by 7 bases, leaving 22 bases between them. The CDR3 nucleotides are TGTGCCAGCAGAGCCCTGTTACTAGCCCGGGGGGAGCAGTACTTC. This gives the protein CASRALLLARGEQYF.

The chain links TRBV28 to TRBJ2-3, with D perhaps matching TRBD1 (6 bases). V lost 1 base, J lost 1 base, and 6 bases lay in between. This CDR3 contains 14 residues. The germline gives CDR1 MDHEN, CDR2 SYDVKM. For the CDR3, the DNA is TGTGCCAGCAGTTTATCAGGGGGCACAGATACGCAGTATTTT. Its translation: CASSLSGGTDTQYF.

This chain connects TRBV7-2 to TRBJ2-3, with TRBD2 identical over 7 bases. Germline V gene data show CDR1 as SGHTA and CDR2 as FQGNSA. The junction had 3 bases not matched to a gene; V was cut back by 5 bases and J by 1 base. This CDR3 has 14 amino acids. CDR3 nucleotide sequence: TGTGCCAGCAGCCGTACTAGCGGCACAGATACGCAGTATTTT. It is translated as CASSRTSGTDTQYF.

The chain couples TRBV7-3 to TRBJ1-2; tentative D call: TRBD1 (5 bases). The V end lost 1 base, the J end lost 7 bases, and 10 bases lay between the germline ends. This CDR3 has 13 amino acids. Germline V CDR1 and CDR2: SGHTA, FQGTGA. This CDR3 is CASSLNGGAGYTF. CDR3 bases: TGTGCCAGCAGCTTAAACGGCGGGGCTGGCTACACCTTC. Supplemented by reference TRBV7-3 and TRBJ1-2, the full variable domain reads GAGVSQTPSNKVTEKGKYVELRCDPISGHTALYWYRQSLGQGPEFLIYFQGTGAADDSGLPNDRFFAVRPEGSVSTLKIQRTERGDSAVYLCASSLNGGAGYTFGSGTRLTVV.

The gene calls are TRBV4-1 and TRBJ2-7; TRBD1 aligns across 9 bases. CDR1 is MGHRA and CDR2 is YSYEKL in the germline V gene. The CDR3 runs to 14 residues. With 1 base clipped from V and 2 bases from J, the junction kept 0 bases outside the gene matches. This CDR3 is CASSQGQGAYEQYF. The DNA of the CDR3 is TGCGCCAGCAGCCAAGGACAGGGGGCCTACGAGCAGTACTTC.

The chain uses TRBV7-9 and TRBJ2-5, with TRBD2 matching over 11 bases. From germline, CDR1 is SEHNR and CDR2 FQNEAQ (reference sequence). V dropped 4 bases and J dropped 4; count of bases not matched to a gene: 5. The CDR3 runs to 15 residues. This CDR3 is CASSSWTSGRETQYF. The CDR3 DNA sequence: TGTGCCAGCAGCTCCTGGACTAGCGGGCGAGAGACCCAGTACTTC.

The chain combines TRBV13 with TRBJ2-7; a weak D match, TRBD1 (5 bases). The V end was cut by 5 bases, the J end by 4 bases, with 21 bases between. The CDR3 runs to 16 residues. Per the germline V gene, CDR1 is PRHDT and CDR2 is FYEKMQ (reference sequence). The CDR3 nucleotides are TGTGCCAGCAGCGCGCTTCGGGCAGGGCGAAATTACGAGCAGTACTTC. Amino acids: CASSALRAGRNYEQYF.

The chain is built from TRBV6-1 and TRBJ1-1; 7 bases align to TRBD1. Trimming removed 7 bases from V and 4 bases from J; junction bases left unmatched: 9. Germline V CDR1 and CDR2: MNHNS, SASEGT. The CDR3 length is 14 residues. CDR3 region: CASTGEGASTEAFF. The CDR3 region has the DNA TGTGCCAGCACGGGGGAGGGGGCTAGCACTGAAGCTTTCTTT.

This sequence joins TRBV19 and TRBJ2-7, with 7 bases fitting TRBD1. From germline, CDR1 is LNHDA and CDR2 SQIVND (reference sequence). This CDR3 region has 12 residues. J gave up 4 bases and V 10 bases, and 7 bases lay outside the gene matches. The CDR3 sequence: CATTGARYEQYF. The CDR3 DNA reads TGTGCCACCACAGGGGCCCGATACGAGCAGTACTTC.

This clone was counted between two and nine times. The rearrangement joins TRBV5-1 to TRBJ2-2; D is undetermined. V was shortened by 5 bases and J by 1 base, with 12 bases between the two germline ends. Germline V gene data show CDR1 as SGHRS and CDR2 as YFSETQ. The CDR3 extends over 15 amino acids. CDR3 DNA sequence: TGCGCCAGCAGGGCCGATTTTCAGAACACCGGGGAGCTGTTTTTT. Translation: CASRADFQNTGELFF.

Concerning this clone: The sample holds other DNA sequences that translate to the same CDR3. The chain couples TRBV28 to TRBJ1-1; possible D gene TRBD1, 6 bases. The CDR3 is made up of 13 amino acids. Germline CDR1 MDHEN, CDR2 SYDVKM. V was cut by 8 bases and J by 2 bases, with 12 bases left in between. CDR3 nucleotide sequence: TGTGCCAGCTTCCGGGGGGCAAACACTGAAGCTTTCTTT. Its protein is CASFRGANTEAFF. The entire variable domain, with the rest obtained from reference TRBV28 and TRBJ1-1, is as follows: DVKVTQSSRYLVKRTGEKVFLECVQDMDHENMFWYRQDPGLGLRLIYFSYDVKMKEKGDIPEGYSVSREKKERFSLILESASTNQTSMYLCASFRGANTEAFFGQGTRLTVV.

This clone was recorded once. This chain links TRBV11-2 with TRBJ2-3; 9 bases align to TRBD1. J was trimmed by 1 base and V by 4 bases; bases with no gene match: 3. Germline-derived CDR1 and CDR2 are SGHAT and FQNNGV. The CDR3 loop spans 15 amino acids. The CDR3 DNA sequence: TGTGCCAGCAGCTGGGGACAGGGCGGCACAGATACGCAGTATTTT. Protein product: CASSWGQGGTDTQYF.

The chain has TRBV30 and TRBJ1-1, with D maybe TRBD1 (5 bases). V was trimmed by 2 bases and J by 2 bases, leaving 12 bases between them. The CDR3 consists of 14 residues. Germline-derived CDR1 and CDR2 are GTSNPN and SVGIG (reference sequence). This CDR3 is CAWSMQGPNTEAFF. The CDR3, as DNA: TGTGCCTGGAGTATGCAGGGACCAAACACTGAAGCTTTCTTT.

The chain combines TRBV18 with TRBJ2-3; 8 nucleotides match TRBD1. Germline-derived CDR1 and CDR2 are KGHSH and LQKENI. V shed 7 bases, J shed 6 bases, and the junction held 0 bases outside the gene matches. There are 11 residues in the CDR3. The CDR3 sequence: CASWDRDTQYF. The DNA of the CDR3 is TGTGCCAGCTGGGACAGGGATACGCAGTATTTT.

The genes are TRBV11-2 and TRBJ2-3; tentatively, D is TRBD2 (5 bases). Germline CDR1 is SGHAT and CDR2 is FQNNGV. This CDR3 is 15 amino acids long. The ends were cut back, 1 base at V and 2 bases at J, with 10 bases in the middle. The CDR3 nucleotides are TGTGCCAGCAGCTTAGGTCCTAGCCTCACAGATACGCAGTATTTT. This codes for CASSLGPSLTDTQYF.

V gene TRBV4-2 combines with J gene TRBJ2-2; D may be TRBD2 (6 bases). From germline, CDR1 is LGHNA and CDR2 YNFKEQ. The V gene lost 1 base and the J gene lost 7 bases, with 10 bases spanning the gap. The CDR3 totals 14 residues. CDR3 nucleotides: TGTGCCAGCAGCCAAGTAGGAGGGGACGGGGAGCTGTTTTTT. It translates to CASSQVGGDGELFF.

The V call is TRBV7-6, the J call TRBJ2-2, with 11 bases lining up with TRBD2. J was trimmed by 2 bases and V by 0 bases; bases with no gene match: 11. Germline values: CDR1 SGHVS, CDR2 FNYEAQ. This CDR3 has 20 residues. CDR3: CASSLASRLAGSTNTGELFF. The CDR3 region has the DNA TGTGCCAGCAGCTTAGCCTCAAGACTAGCGGGATCGACAAACACCGGGGAGCTGTTTTTT.